This T cell receptor (beta chain) stems from a study of blood T cell repertoires in COVID-19. This CDR3 has 15 residues. Per germline, CDR1 SGDLS and CDR2 YYNGEE. Losses at the gene ends were 3 bases for V and 6 bases for J; bases not matched to a gene: 8. Methods used by the authors: Using reference gene primer amplification, nucleated cell counts were estimated. TCRdb keeps only in-frame clones here, not all; method: immunoSEQ multiplex PCR. The V and J calls and clone size were taken over from that table, and D and trimming were inferred from the DNA. The table includes around 220,000 clones, around 84% detected once.

Sequences were obtained from peripheral blood. V and J are TRBV9 and TRBJ2-1, with 8 bases lining up with TRBD1. The sequence was obtained from a man aged 30 to 45 with active or convalescent COVID-19. The CDR3 sequence is CASSAGWTGFNEQFF. CDR3 coding DNA: TGTGCCAGCAGCGCCGGTTGGACAGGGTTCAATGAGCAGTTCTTC.